This record concerns one TCR beta chain sequence. Enrolled through a virtual design, the participants were between about 18 and 89 years of age and came from 24 US areas. This entry comes from a study of blood T cell repertoires in COVID-19. At the level of the study: The analysed material was cDNA or gDNA that came from T cells, B-cell-depleted T cells, or PBMCs.

V lost 3 bases, J lost 11 bases, and 16 bases lay in between. The CDR3 has 13 residues. Per the germline V gene, CDR1 is LNHDA and CDR2 is SQIVND (reference sequence). Profiled with immunoSEQ multiplex PCR; TCRdb holds only in-frame clones, not every one. The sample holds some 530,000 clones, about 88% seen once. The V call is TRBV19, the J call TRBJ1-1; perhaps TRBD1 as D (6 bases). The sequencing input was PBMCs or T cells enriched from blood (not recorded which). The sequence derives from a woman aged 60 to 75 who had recovered from COVID-19. CDR3 sequence: CASSIGTPEPAFF. CDR3 DNA sequence: TGTGCCAGTAGTATTGGGACACCGGAGCCGGCTTTCTTT.